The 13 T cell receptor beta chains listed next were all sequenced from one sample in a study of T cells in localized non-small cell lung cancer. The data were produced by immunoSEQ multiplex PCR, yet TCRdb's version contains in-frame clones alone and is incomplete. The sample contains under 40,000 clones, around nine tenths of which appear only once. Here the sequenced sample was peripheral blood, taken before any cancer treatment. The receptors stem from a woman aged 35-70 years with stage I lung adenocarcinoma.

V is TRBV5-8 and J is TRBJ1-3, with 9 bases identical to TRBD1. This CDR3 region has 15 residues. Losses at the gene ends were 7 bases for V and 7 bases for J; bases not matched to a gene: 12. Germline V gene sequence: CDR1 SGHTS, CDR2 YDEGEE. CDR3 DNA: TGTGCCAGCGGCTCCGGACAGGGGACGATGAACACCATATATTTT. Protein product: CASGSGQGTMNTIYF. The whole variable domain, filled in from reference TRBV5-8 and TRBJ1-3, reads EAGVTQSPTHLIKTRGQQATLRCSPISGHTSVYWYQQALGLGLQFLLWYDEGEERNRGNFPPRFSGRQFPNYSSELNVNALELEDSALYLCASGSGQGTMNTIYFGEGSWLTVV.

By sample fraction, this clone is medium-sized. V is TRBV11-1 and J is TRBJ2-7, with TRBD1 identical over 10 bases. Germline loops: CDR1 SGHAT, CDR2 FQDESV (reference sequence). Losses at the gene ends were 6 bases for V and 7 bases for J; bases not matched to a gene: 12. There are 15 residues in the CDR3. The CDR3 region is CASSAGQGTMREQYF. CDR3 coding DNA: TGTGCCAGCAGTGCGGGACAGGGGACGATGAGGGAGCAGTACTTC.

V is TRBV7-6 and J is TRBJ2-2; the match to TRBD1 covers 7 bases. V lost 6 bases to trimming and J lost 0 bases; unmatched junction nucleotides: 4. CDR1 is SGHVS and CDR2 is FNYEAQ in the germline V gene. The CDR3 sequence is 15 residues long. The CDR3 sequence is CASSTGTANTGELFF. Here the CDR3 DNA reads TGTGCCAGCAGTACCGGGACAGCGAACACCGGGGAGCTGTTTTTT.

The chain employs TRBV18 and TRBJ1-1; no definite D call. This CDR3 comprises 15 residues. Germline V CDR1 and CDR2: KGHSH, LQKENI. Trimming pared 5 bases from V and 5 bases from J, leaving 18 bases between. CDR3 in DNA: TGTGCCAGCTCATCCCTGCCCCAGACGGCTACTGAAGCTTTCTTT. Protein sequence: CASSSLPQTATEAFF.

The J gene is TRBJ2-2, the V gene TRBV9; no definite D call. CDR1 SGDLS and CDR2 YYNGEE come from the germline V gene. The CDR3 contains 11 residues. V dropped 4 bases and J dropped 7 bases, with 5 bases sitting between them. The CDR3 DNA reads TGTGCCAGCAGCCGAGTCGGGGAGCTGTTTTTT. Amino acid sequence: CASSRVGELFF.

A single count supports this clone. The CDR3 loop is CASSQGGDGTEAFF. For the CDR3, the DNA is TGTGCCAGCAGCCAAGGAGGCGACGGCACTGAAGCTTTCTTT. J is TRBJ1-1 and V is TRBV4-2, with D unclear. This CDR3 contains 14 residues. The V and J ends lost 1 base and 4 bases respectively, with 10 bases between them. The germline V gene encodes CDR1 LGHNA and CDR2 YNFKEQ.

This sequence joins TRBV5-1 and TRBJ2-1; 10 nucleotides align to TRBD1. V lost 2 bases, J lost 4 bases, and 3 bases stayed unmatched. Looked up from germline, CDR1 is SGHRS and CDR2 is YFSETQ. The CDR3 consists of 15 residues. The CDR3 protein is CASSFRDRGYNEQFF. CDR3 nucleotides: TGCGCCAGCAGCTTCCGGGACAGGGGATACAATGAGCAGTTCTTC. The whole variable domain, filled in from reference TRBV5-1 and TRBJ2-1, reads KAGVTQTPRYLIKTRGQQVTLSCSPISGHRSVSWYQQTPGQGLQFLFEYFSETQRNKGNFPGRFSGRQFSNSRSEMNVSTLELGDSALYLCASSFRDRGYNEQFFGPGTRLTVL.

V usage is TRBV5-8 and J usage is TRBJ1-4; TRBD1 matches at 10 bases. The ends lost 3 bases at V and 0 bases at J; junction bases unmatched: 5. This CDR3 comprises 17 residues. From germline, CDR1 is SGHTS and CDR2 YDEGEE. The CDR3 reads CASSWGQGPATNEKLFF. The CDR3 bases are TGTGCCAGCAGCTGGGGACAGGGGCCCGCAACTAATGAAAAACTGTTTTTT.

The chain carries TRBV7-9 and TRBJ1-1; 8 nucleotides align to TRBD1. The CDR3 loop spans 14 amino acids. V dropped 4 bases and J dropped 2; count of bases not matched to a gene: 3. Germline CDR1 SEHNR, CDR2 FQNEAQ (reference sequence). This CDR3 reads CASSSRGPNTEAFF. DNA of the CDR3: TGTGCCAGCAGCTCCAGGGGGCCTAACACTGAAGCTTTCTTT.

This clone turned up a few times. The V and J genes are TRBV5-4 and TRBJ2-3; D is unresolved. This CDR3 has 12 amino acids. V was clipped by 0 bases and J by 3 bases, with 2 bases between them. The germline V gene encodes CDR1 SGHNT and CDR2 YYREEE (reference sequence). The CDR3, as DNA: TGTGCCAGCAGCTTGGATACAGATACGCAGTATTTT. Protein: CASSLDTDTQYF.

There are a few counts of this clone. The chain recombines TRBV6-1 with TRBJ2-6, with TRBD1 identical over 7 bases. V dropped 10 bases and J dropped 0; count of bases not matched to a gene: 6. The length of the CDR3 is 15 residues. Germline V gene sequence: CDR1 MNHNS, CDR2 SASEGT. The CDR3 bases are TGTGCCACCGACAGGGATCCCTCTGGGGCCAACGTCCTGACTTTC. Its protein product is CATDRDPSGANVLTF.

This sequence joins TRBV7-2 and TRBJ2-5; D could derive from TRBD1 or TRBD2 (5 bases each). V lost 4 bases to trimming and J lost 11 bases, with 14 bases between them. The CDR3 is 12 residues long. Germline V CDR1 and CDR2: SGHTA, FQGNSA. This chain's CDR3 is CASSSGAWEQYF. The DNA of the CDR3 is TGTGCCAGCAGCTCCGGGGCTTGGGAGCAGTACTTC.

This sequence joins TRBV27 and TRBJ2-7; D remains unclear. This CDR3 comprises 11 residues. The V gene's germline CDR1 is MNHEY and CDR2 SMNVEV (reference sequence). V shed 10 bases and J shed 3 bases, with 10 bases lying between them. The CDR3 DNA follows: TGTGCCACCCTACACCTCTACGAGCAGTACTTC. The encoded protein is CATLHLYEQYF.